The source of this TCR beta chain is a study of CXCR3-negative and CXCR3-positive naive CD8 T cells. Study background: A total of 130 million to 150 million TRB reads was generated, with about 1.5 +/- 0.3 million per library. Study-wide results and caveats: Expression of CXCR3 was partially reduced after cryopreservation, and fresh PBMCs were used in most assays. Similarly elevated diversity marked both naive subsets, with memory CD8+ cells showing far lower diversity.

Of note for this clonotype: What it binds is unknown.

Germline V CDR1 and CDR2: MNHNY, SVGAGI (reference sequence). The CDR3 is 19 residues long. The TRB cDNA libraries were prepared by 5' RACE with UMI labels. Each CDR3 protein gets one entry in TCRdb, which reprocessed the 5' RACE reads and gives no DNA. This specimen shows about 7,500 distinct CDR3 sequences; the ten leading clones hold 1.6%. The material sequenced was naive CXCR3- CD8+ T cells from blood. This sample's subset: CD45RO-CCR7+CD27+CD95- naive CD8+ T cells lacking CXCR3 (TNR3-). The chain carries TRBV6-6 and TRBJ2-3; TCRdb designates TRBD2, a call that cannot be tested without DNA. The TCR sequence derives from a human donor in good health. Some clones in this sample may be carry-over from other donors' samples. Here the CDR3 reads CASSYIVSPSGRRTDTQYF.